This T cell receptor beta chain was identified during a study of blood T cell repertoires in COVID-19. With 0 bases removed from V and 6 bases from J, the gap between germline ends came to 15 bases. The length of the CDR3 is 16 residues. The germline V gene encodes CDR1 LGHNA and CDR2 YNFKEQ. Some clones are missing from TCRdb's copy, which holds only in-frame ones; the method was immunoSEQ multiplex PCR. The data show about 17,000 clones, about 92% seen once. This receptor was identified in a human donor in a cohort sampled during active COVID-19. This chain links TRBV4-2 with TRBJ2-1; possibly TRBD1 for D (6 bases). Sequencing was done on a sample of peripheral blood. Here the CDR3 DNA reads TGTGCCAGCAGCCAAGATGGCGAACTAGGGGGCAATGAGCAGTTCTTC. Its protein is CASSQDGELGGNEQFF.